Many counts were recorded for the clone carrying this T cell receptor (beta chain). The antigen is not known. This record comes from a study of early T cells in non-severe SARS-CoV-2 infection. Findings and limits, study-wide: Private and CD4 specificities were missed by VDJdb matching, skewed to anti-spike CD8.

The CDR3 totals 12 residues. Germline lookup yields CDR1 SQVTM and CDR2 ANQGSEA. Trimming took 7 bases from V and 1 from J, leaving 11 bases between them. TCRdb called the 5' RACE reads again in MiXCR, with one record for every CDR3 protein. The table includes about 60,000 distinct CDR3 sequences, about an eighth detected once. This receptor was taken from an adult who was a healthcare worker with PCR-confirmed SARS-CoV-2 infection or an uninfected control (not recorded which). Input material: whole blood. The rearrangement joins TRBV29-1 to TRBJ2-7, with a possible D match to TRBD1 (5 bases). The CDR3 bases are TGCAGCGCATCGCAGGGTTCCTACGAGCAGTACTTC. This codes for CSASQGSYEQYF.